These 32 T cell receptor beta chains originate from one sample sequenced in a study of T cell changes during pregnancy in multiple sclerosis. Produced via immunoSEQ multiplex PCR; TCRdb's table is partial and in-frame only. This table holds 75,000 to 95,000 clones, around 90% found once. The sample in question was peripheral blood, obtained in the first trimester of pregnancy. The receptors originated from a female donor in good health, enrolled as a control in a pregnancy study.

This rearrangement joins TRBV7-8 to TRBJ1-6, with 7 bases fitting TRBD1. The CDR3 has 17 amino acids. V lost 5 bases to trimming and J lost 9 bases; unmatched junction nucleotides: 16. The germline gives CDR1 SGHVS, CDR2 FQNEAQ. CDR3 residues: CASSPRGAHGSASPLHF. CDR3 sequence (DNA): TGTGCCAGCAGCCCCAGGGGGGCGCACGGGTCTGCTTCACCCCTCCACTTT.

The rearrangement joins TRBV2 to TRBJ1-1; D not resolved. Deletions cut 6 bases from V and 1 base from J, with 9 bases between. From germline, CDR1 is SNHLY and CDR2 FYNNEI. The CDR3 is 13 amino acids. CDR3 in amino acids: CASREGRNTEAFF. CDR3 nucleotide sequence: TGTGCCAGCAGGGAGGGCAGGAACACTGAAGCTTTCTTT. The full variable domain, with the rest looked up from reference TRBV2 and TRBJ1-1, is EPEVTQTPSHQVTQMGQEVILRCVPISNHLYFYWYRQILGQKVEFLVSFYNNEISEKSEIFDDQFSVERPDGSNFTLKIRSTKLEDSAMYFCASREGRNTEAFFGQGTRLTVV.

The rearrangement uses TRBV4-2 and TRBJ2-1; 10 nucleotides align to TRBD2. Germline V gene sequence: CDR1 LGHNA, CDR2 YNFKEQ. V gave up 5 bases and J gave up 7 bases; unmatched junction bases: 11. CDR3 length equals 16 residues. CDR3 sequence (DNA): TGTGCCAGCAGCTGGCCGGGAGCGGGGGGGCCTAATGAGCAGTTCTTC. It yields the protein CASSWPGAGGPNEQFF.

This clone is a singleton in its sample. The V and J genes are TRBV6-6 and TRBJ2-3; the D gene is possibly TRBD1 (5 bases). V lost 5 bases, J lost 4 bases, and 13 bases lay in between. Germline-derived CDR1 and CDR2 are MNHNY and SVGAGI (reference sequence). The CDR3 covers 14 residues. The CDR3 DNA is TGTGCCAGCAGTATAGGCAGGGTGGCAGATACGCAGTATTTT. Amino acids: CASSIGRVADTQYF.

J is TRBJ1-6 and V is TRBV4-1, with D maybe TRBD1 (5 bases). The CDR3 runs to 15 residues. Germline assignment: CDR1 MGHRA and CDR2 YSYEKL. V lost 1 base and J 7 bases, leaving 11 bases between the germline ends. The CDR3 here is CASSQGDGGNSPLHF. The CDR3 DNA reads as TGCGCCAGCAGCCAAGGGGACGGGGGGAATTCACCCCTCCACTTT.

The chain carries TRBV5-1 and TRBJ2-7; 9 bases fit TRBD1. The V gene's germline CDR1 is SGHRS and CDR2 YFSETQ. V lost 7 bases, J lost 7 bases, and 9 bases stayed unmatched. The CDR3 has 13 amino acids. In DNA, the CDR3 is TGCGCCAGCGGCGGACAGGGGACGGGTGAGCAGTACTTC. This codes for CASGGQGTGEQYF. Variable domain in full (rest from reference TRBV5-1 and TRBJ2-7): KAGVTQTPRYLIKTRGQQVTLSCSPISGHRSVSWYQQTPGQGLQFLFEYFSETQRNKGNFPGRFSGRQFSNSRSEMNVSTLELGDSALYLCASGGQGTGEQYFGPGTRLTVT.

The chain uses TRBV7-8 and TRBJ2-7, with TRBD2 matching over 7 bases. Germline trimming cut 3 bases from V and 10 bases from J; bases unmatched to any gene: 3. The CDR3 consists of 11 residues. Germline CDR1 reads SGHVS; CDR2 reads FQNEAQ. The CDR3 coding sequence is TGTGCCAGCAGCTTGGGGGGGATCCAGTACTTC. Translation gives CASSLGGIQYF.

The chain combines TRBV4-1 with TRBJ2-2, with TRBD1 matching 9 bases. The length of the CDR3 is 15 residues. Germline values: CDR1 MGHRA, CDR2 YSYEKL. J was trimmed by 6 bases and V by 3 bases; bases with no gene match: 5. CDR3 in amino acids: CASSQGQGRSGELFF. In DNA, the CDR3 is TGCGCCAGCAGCCAGGGACAGGGTAGGTCCGGGGAGCTGTTTTTT.

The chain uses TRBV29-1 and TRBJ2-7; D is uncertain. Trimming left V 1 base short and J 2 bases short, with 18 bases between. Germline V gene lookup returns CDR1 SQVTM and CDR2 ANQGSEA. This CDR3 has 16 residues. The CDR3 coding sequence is TGCAGCGTTGAAGTGGAACCGGCCACTAAGCCCTACGAGCAGTACTTC. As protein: CSVEVEPATKPYEQYF.

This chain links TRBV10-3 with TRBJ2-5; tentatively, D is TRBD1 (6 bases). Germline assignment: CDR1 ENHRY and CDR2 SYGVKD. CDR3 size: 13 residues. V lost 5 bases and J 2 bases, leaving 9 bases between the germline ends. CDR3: CAISPGTQETQYF. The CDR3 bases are TGTGCCATCAGTCCCGGGACACAAGAGACCCAGTACTTC.

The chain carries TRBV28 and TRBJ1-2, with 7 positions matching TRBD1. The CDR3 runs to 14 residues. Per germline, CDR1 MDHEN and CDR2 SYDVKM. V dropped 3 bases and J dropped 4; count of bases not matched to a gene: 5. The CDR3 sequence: CASSLFTGAYGYTF. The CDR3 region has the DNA TGTGCCAGCAGTTTGTTTACAGGGGCCTATGGCTACACCTTC.

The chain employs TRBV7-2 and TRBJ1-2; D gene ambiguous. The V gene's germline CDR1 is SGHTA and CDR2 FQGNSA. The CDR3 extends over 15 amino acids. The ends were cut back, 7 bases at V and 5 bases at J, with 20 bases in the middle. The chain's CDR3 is CASNLGRQNSYGYTF. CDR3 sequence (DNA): TGTGCCAGCAACCTTGGTAGACAAAACTCTTATGGCTACACCTTC. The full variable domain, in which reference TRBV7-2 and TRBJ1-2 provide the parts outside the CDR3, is GAGVSQSPSNKVTEKGKDVELRCDPISGHTALYWYRQSLGQGLEFLIYFQGNSAPDKSGLPSDRFSAERTGGSVSTLTIQRTQQEDSAVYLCASNLGRQNSYGYTFGSGTRLTVV.

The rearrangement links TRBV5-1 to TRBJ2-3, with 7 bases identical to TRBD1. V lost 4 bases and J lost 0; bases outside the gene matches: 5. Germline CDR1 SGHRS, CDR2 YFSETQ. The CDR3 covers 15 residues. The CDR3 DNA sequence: TGCGCCAGCAGCCTCGGACAGGCTAGCACAGATACGCAGTATTTT. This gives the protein CASSLGQASTDTQYF.

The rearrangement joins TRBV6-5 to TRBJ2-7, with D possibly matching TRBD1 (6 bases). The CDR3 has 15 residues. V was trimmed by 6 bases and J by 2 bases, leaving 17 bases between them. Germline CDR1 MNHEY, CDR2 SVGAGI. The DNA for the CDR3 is TGTGCCAGCAGACTCAAACAGGGACCTACCTACGAGCAGTACTTC. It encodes CASRLKQGPTYEQYF.

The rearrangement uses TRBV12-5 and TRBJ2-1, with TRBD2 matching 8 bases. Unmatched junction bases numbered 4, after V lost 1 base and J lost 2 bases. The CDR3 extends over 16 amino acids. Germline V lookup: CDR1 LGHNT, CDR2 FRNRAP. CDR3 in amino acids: CASGLDELAAYNEQFF. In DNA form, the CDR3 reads TGTGCTAGTGGTTTGGATGAACTAGCGGCCTACAATGAGCAGTTCTTC.

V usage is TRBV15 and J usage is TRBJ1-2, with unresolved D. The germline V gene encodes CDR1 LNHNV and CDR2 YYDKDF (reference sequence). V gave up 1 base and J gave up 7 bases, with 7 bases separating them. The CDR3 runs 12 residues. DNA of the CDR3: TGTGCCACCAGCAGAGCGGGTTTTGGCTACACCTTC. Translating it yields CATSRAGFGYTF.

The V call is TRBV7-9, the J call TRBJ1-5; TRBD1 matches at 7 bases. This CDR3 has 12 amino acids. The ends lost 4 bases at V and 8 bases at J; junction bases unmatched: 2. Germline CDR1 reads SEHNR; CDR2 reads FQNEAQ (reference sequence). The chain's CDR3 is CASSYGQEPQHF. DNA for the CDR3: TGTGCCAGCAGCTACGGACAGGAGCCCCAGCATTTT.

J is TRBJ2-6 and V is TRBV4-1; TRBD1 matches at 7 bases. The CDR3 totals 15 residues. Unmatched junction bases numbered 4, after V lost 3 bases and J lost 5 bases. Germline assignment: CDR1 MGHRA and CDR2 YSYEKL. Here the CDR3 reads CASSQTGSRANVLTF. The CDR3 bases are TGCGCCAGCAGCCAGACAGGGTCCCGGGCCAACGTCCTGACTTTC.

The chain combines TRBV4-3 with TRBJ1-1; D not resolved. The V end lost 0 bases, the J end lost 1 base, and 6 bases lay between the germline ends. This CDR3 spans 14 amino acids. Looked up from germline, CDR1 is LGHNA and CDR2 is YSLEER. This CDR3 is CASSQEGGNTEAFF. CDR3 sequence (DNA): TGCGCCAGCAGCCAAGAAGGAGGGAACACTGAAGCTTTCTTT.

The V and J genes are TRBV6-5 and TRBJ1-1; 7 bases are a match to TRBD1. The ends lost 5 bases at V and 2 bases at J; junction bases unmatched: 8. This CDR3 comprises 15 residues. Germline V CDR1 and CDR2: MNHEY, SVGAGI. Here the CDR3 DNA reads TGTGCCAGCAGTCAAACAGGGGTCGGAAACACTGAAGCTTTCTTT. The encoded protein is CASSQTGVGNTEAFF.

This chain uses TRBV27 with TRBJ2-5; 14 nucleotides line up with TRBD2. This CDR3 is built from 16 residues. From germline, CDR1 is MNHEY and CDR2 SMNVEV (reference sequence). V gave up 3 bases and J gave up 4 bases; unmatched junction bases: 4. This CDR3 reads CASSFWTSGGIETQYF. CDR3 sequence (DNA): TGTGCCAGCAGTTTCTGGACTAGCGGGGGGATAGAGACCCAGTACTTC.

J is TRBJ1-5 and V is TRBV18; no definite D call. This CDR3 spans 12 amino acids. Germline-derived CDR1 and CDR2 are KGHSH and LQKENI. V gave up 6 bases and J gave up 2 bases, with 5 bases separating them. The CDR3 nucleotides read TGTGCCAGCTCCCCCGGCAATCAGCCCCAGCATTTT. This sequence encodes CASSPGNQPQHF.

The CDR3 protein is CASSTSGINTGELFF. CDR3 DNA: TGTGCCAGCAGCACTAGCGGGATTAACACCGGGGAGCTGTTTTTT. V is TRBV25-1 and J is TRBJ2-2, with TRBD2 identical over 10 bases. The V segment lost 6 bases and the J segment 2 bases; nucleotides outside the gene matches: 3. CDR1 is MGHDK and CDR2 is SYGVNS in the germline V gene. CDR3 size: 15 residues.

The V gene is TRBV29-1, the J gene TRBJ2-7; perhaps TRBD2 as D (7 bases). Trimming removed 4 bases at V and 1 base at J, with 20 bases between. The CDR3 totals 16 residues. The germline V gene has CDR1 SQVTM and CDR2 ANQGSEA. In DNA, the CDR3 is TGCAGCGTTGTCCTTTGGGGGGGGGCCTTATCCTACGAGCAGTACTTC. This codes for CSVVLWGGALSYEQYF.

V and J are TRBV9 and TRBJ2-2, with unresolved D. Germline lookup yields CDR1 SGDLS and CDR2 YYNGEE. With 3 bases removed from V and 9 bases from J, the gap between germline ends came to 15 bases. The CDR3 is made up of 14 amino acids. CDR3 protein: CASSAGISKWELFF. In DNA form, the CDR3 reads TGTGCCAGCAGCGCCGGTATATCCAAGTGGGAGCTGTTTTTT.

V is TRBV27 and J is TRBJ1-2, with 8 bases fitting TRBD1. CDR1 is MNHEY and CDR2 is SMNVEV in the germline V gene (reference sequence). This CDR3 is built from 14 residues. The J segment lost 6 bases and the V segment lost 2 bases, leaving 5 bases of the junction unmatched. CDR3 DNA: TGTGCCAGCAGTTTAGGTCAGGGGGCTGATGGCTACACCTTC. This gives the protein CASSLGQGADGYTF.

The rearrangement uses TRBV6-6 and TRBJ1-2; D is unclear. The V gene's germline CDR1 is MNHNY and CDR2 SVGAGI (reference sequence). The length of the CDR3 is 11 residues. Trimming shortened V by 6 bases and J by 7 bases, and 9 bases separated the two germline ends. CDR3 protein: CASRREVGYTF. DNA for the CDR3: TGTGCCAGCAGAAGGGAGGTTGGCTACACCTTC.

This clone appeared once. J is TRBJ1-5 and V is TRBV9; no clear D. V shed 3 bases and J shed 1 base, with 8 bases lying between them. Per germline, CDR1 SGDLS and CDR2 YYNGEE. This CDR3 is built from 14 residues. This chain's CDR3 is CASSATTSNQPQHF. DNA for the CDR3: TGTGCCAGCAGCGCGACAACGAGCAATCAGCCCCAGCATTTT.

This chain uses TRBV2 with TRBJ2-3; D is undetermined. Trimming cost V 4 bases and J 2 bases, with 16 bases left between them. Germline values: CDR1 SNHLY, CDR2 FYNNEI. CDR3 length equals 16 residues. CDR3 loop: CASSVVRRAPTDTQYF. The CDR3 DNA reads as TGTGCCAGCAGTGTCGTGCGGCGCGCACCCACAGATACGCAGTATTTT.

This CDR3 reads CASSPAGTEAFF. DNA for the CDR3: TGTGCCAGCTCACCGGCGGGCACTGAAGCTTTCTTT. The chain couples TRBV25-1 to TRBJ1-1; no firm D call. Trimming shortened V by 8 bases and J by 4 bases, and 11 bases separated the two germline ends. The CDR3 is 12 residues long. In germline, CDR1 is MGHDK, CDR2 SYGVNS.

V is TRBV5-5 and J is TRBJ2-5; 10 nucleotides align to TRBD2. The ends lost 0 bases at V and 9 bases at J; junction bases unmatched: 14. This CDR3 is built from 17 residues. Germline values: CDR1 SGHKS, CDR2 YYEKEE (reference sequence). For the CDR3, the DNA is TGTGCCAGCAGCTTGGGCCCCGGACTAGCGGACATCTGGTCCCAGTACTTC. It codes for CASSLGPGLADIWSQYF.

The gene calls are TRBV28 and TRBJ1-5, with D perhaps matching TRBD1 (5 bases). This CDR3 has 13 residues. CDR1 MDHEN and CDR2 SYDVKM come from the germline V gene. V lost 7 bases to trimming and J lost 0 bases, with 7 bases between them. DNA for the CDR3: TGTGCCAGCACGGGGGTTAGCAATCAGCCCCAGCATTTT. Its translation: CASTGVSNQPQHF.